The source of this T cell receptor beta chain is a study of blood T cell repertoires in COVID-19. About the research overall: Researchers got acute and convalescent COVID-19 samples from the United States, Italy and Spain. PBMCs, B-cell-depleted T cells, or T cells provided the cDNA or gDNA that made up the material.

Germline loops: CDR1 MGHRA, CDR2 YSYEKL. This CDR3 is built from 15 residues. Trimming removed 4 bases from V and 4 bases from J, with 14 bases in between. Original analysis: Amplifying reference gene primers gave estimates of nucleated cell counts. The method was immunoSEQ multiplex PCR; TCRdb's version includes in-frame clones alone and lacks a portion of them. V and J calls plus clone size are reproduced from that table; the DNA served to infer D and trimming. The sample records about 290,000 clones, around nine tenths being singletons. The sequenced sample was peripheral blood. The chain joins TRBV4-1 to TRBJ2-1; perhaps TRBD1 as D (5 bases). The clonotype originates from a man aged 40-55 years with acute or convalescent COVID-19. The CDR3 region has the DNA TGCGCCAGCAGCCCTACCCCCCCAGGGTACAATGAGCAGTTCTTC. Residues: CASSPTPPGYNEQFF.